This is a list of T cell receptor beta chains from one sample in a study of OX40 agonist ivuxolimab in advanced cancers. Produced via immunoSEQ multiplex PCR; TCRdb's table is partial and in-frame only. The sample lists 70,000 or so clones, less than 90% occurring once. The sample here was CD4+ or CD8+ T cells sorted from blood, taken in a trial of the OX40 agonist ivuxolimab. Receptor source: an adult with an advanced solid tumor such as melanoma, head and neck, liver or kidney cancer. Both conserved end residues are trimmed from each CDR3. A clone size is listed for some rows: how often the clone was seen (once, few, many), or a class if it is expanded.

cdr3_aa j_call v_call clone_size
ASSSRPLATNEKLF TRBJ1-4 TRBV27 NA
ASSQDSGLAAANEQF TRBJ2-1 TRBV4-1 once
SVVDTTNTGELF TRBJ2-2 TRBV29-1 NA
ASRTTQGHDITDTQY TRBJ2-3 TRBV6-4 NA
AWSAVWNLDQPQH TRBJ1-5 TRBV30 NA
ASSAYREETQY TRBJ2-5 TRBV5-8 NA
AWDFSGNTIY TRBJ1-3 TRBV30 NA
ASRSPGGSQPQH TRBJ1-5 TRBV6-5 NA
ASSSWGEYRYEQY TRBJ2-7 TRBV7-2 NA
ASSRERNTEAF TRBJ1-1 TRBV11-3 once
ASSGQSYGYT TRBJ1-2 TRBV2 few
AWSKEYNSPLH TRBJ1-6 TRBV30 NA
AWSPDRQYGYT TRBJ1-2 TRBV30 NA
ASSLQALGSPLH TRBJ1-6 TRBV28 few
AWSRGRDTEAF TRBJ1-1 TRBV30 NA
ASSVGPQGADTQY TRBJ2-3 TRBV9 few
SAQSEVGGYT TRBJ1-2 TRBV29-1 NA
ASSKEGDRGQVQPQH TRBJ1-5 TRBV21-1 NA
AWSDGNSGNTIY TRBJ1-3 TRBV30 NA
ASSFGNTEAF TRBJ1-1 TRBV11-2 NA
SVEDGIGEKLF TRBJ1-4 TRBV29-1 NA
ASSLDQGLRGGYEQY TRBJ2-7 TRBV7-9 NA
ASSDGTGGYNEQF TRBJ2-1 TRBV5-4 NA
ASSTDTQY TRBJ2-3 TRBV2 NA
ASSSQGSGGETQY TRBJ2-5 TRBV6-6 once
ASSPRDRGTDTQY TRBJ2-3 TRBV28 few
ASSQDRQGDGYT TRBJ1-2 TRBV4-3 once
ASSRSGIPDTQY TRBJ2-3 TRBV5-6 once
ASSPYYTGELF TRBJ2-2 TRBV7-2 NA
ASSLVGGLAGGRYEQY TRBJ2-7 TRBV11-2 few
AWRVGLSVGYT TRBJ1-2 TRBV30 NA
ASSLYTDTQY TRBJ2-3 TRBV2 NA
SVAERGGGQPQH TRBJ1-5 TRBV29-1 NA
ASSLSGPPRELF TRBJ2-2 TRBV7-8 NA
ASSIEAGGINEQF TRBJ2-1 TRBV19 NA
ASSQDSSGRARETQY TRBJ2-5 TRBV4-1 once
ASSYHAELPAF TRBJ1-1 TRBV6-5 NA